A selection of T cell receptor beta chains follows, all from one sample in a study of cytomegalovirus exposure and HLA in healthy donors. The assay was immunoSEQ multiplex PCR, and TCRdb's table has in-frame clones only and misses some. Among 130,000 to 150,000 clones listed, roughly 75% were seen once. The specimen was PBMCs. The receptors stem from a female donor in good health and CMV-seronegative. Each CDR3 is given with its conserved first and last residue. A D gene is named only where the DNA matches it firmly. The size of a clone is reported for some rows only, either as once, few or many, or as a class for expanded clones.

TGTGCCAGTAGTGGGGGACTAGCGGGAGGCTCCTACGAGCAGTACTTC	CASSGGLAGGSYEQYF	TRBV19	TRBD2	TRBJ2-7	-
TGTGCCAGCAGCGTTTCTAGCGGGGACGGAGAGACCCAGTACTTC	CASSVSSGDGETQYF	TRBV5-4	TRBD2	TRBJ2-5	once
TGTGCCAGTACCAGGGTACTCGTTGGAACTGAAGCTTTCTTT	CASTRVLVGTEAFF	TRBV28	-	TRBJ1-1	-
TGTGCCAGCAGTGTCGCCGGGGGGGCCCACCACGAGCAGTACTTC	CASSVAGGAHHEQYF	TRBV6-1	TRBD2	TRBJ2-7	-
TGTGCCAGTAGTATAAGAAGCTTTTTCAATCAGCCCCAGCATTTT	CASSIRSFFNQPQHF	TRBV19	-	TRBJ1-5	-
TGTGCCAGCAGTGAAATGTTCGGGGACTCTGGAAACACCATATATTTT	CASSEMFGDSGNTIYF	TRBV6-1	-	TRBJ1-3	-
TGTGCCAGCTCCTTTGTAGGGGCGCGCACTGAAGCTTTCTTT	CASSFVGARTEAFF	TRBV27	-	TRBJ1-1	-
TGTGCCAGCAGCCAATCCGGTTTTGAAGCTTTCTTT	CASSQSGFEAFF	TRBV14	-	TRBJ1-1	-
TGCGCCAGCAGCCAAGATAGGGGATCTGGAAACACCATATATTTT	CASSQDRGSGNTIYF	TRBV4-1	-	TRBJ1-3	-
TGTGCCAGCAGACTGGGGGGGGGAGCCTACGAGCAGTACTTC	CASRLGGGAYEQYF	TRBV6-1	TRBD2	TRBJ2-7	-
TGTGCCAGCAGCTTAGTGGCAGGGTTTAGCACAGATACGCAGTATTTT	CASSLVAGFSTDTQYF	TRBV11-2	-	TRBJ2-3	-
TGCGCCAGCAGCCAAGTTGCGGAGAGCTCCTACGAGCAGTACTTC	CASSQVAESSYEQYF	TRBV4-3	-	TRBJ2-7	few
TGCGCCAGCAGCTTCACTAGCGGGAGAGCCTACGAGCAGTACTTC	CASSFTSGRAYEQYF	TRBV5-1	TRBD2	TRBJ2-7	-
TGTGCCAGCAAAGGGGAGGGAACAGCCTCTAATGGCTACACCTTC	CASKGEGTASNGYTF	TRBV6-5	-	TRBJ1-2	-
TGCAGCGTTGTCGGTCTTCGACAGAACACTGAAGCTTTCTTT	CSVVGLRQNTEAFF	TRBV29-1	-	TRBJ1-1	once
TGTGCCAGCAGGAGACAGGGGAATGAAAAACTGTTTTTT	CASRRQGNEKLFF	TRBV5-6	TRBD1	TRBJ1-4	-
TGCGCCAGCAGCTTGGGAGCGGATCAAGAGACCCAGTACTTC	CASSLGADQETQYF	TRBV5-1	-	TRBJ2-5	-
TGTGCCCTCTCCCGGGGGGGTGCTGCCCCTGAAGCTTTCTTT	CALSRGGAAPEAFF	TRBV28	-	TRBJ1-1	-
TGTGCCAGCAGTGTCACCGGGTTCGGCTACACCTTC	CASSVTGFGYTF	TRBV6-1	-	TRBJ1-2	-
TGCGCCAGCAGTGATAGCGGGACAGAAGAGACCCAGTACTTC	CASSDSGTEETQYF	TRBV10-2	-	TRBJ2-5	-
TGTGCCTGGAGTGGCCCCAGGCCGGGACAGCCTTTCTCTGGAAACACCATATATTTT	CAWSGPRPGQPFSGNTIYF	TRBV30	TRBD1	TRBJ1-3	-
TGTGCCAGCAGTGACTCGTTCACCCAGCATTTT	CASSDSFTQHF	TRBV6-4	-	TRBJ1-5	-
TGTGCCAGCAGCTTAGTAGGTCCTCGCGGGTATGGGAACATTCAGTACTTC	CASSLVGPRGYGNIQYF	TRBV7-9	-	TRBJ2-4	-
TGTGCCAGCTCACCACCGTTGCGGGGGGGCCTATACAATGAGCAGTTCTTC	CASSPPLRGGLYNEQFF	TRBV18	TRBD2	TRBJ2-1	-
TGTGCCAGCAGCGCAGGGCTCGGAAACACTGAAGCTTTCTTT	CASSAGLGNTEAFF	TRBV9	-	TRBJ1-1	-